These T cell receptor beta chains were read from a single sample in a study of identical twins. TCRdb reprocessed the 5' RACE reads via MiXCR and lists one record per CDR3 protein. The sample yields about 450,000 distinct CDR3 sequences, about a fifth seen once. Material: naive T cells sorted from blood. The receptors derive from a man aged 45-65 years in good health. The CDR3 runs from the conserved cysteine through the conserved F or W. D genes are given only for firm matches. For some rows the clone size is stated as once, few or many, or as a class when expanded; others skip it.

abundance	j_gene	d_gene	v_gene	CDR3nt	CDR3aa
.	TRBJ1-6	.	TRBV4-2	TGTGCCAGCAGCCAAGAAGCTAGCTCCTATAATTCACCCCTCCACTTT	CASSQEASSYNSPLHF
.	TRBJ1-2	.	TRBV6-1	TGTGCCAGCAGTGAAGGTTCGGAGGAGCGGTATGGCTACACCTTC	CASSEGSEERYGYTF
many	TRBJ2-3	.	TRBV28	TGTGCCAGCAGCGTGAGGACAGATACGCAGTATTTT	CASSVRTDTQYF
.	TRBJ2-3	.	TRBV12-3/TRBV12-4	TGTGCCAGCAGTTTAGCGCATCGGTTGGATACGCAGTATTTT	CASSLAHRLDTQYF
.	TRBJ2-1	.	TRBV4-2	TGTGCCAGCAGCCAAGATCCGGCGCGTCACAATGAGCAGTTCTTC	CASSQDPARHNEQFF
.	TRBJ2-1	.	TRBV6-5	TGTGCCAGCAGTTACTACACTAAAGGGAATGAGCAGTTCTTC	CASSYYTKGNEQFF
few	TRBJ2-5	TRBD2	TRBV6-2/TRBV6-3	TGTGCCAGCAGTGACTTACAAGGACTAGCGGGAGGGCCAGAGACCCAGTACTTC	CASSDLQGLAGGPETQYF
.	TRBJ1-6	.	TRBV9	TGTGCCAGCAGCGTAGCTCCCACGGGGTCACCCCTCCACTTT	CASSVAPTGSPLHF
many	TRBJ1-1	TRBD1	TRBV5-5	TGTGCCAGCAGCTTGGACAGGGGGAGGAACACTGAAGCTTTCTTT	CASSLDRGRNTEAFF
.	TRBJ2-5	.	TRBV5-1	TGCGCCAGCACCTCGGGGGATTTCCTAGGGACCCAGTACTTC	CASTSGDFLGTQYF
.	TRBJ2-3	TRBD2	TRBV5-1	TGCGCCAGCAGCTTAGGGACTAGCGAAGGCACAGATACGCAGTATTTT	CASSLGTSEGTDTQYF
few	TRBJ2-2	.	TRBV29-1	TGCAGCGTTAGGATGGCCGGGGAGCTGTTTTTT	CSVRMAGELFF
few	TRBJ1-3	.	TRBV4-2	TGTGCCAGCAGCCAAGAACGACCGGCTAGCTCTGGAAACACCATATATTTT	CASSQERPASSGNTIYF
.	TRBJ1-2	.	TRBV12-3/TRBV12-4	TGTGCCAGCAGTGAAGGGACACCTACATTCAAATATGGCTACACCTTC	CASSEGTPTFKYGYTF
.	TRBJ2-6	.	TRBV6-1	TGTGCCAGCAGGCAACAGGGAGATGGGGCCAACGTCCTGACTTTC	CASRQQGDGANVLTF
.	TRBJ1-1	.	TRBV7-9	TGTGCCAGCAGCCCCAGATGGGCCCCGGGGACTGAAGCTTTCTTT	CASSPRWAPGTEAFF
.	TRBJ2-7	.	TRBV6-2/TRBV6-3	TGTGCCAGCAGTTACCGTTCTGTCGAGCAGTACTTC	CASSYRSVEQYF
few	TRBJ2-1	TRBD2	TRBV7-2	TGTGCCAGCAGCAAACGACTAGCGGGAGACAATGAGCAGTTCTTC	CASSKRLAGDNEQFF
few	TRBJ2-2	.	TRBV6-1	TGTGCCACCAGGACCACGAACACCGGGGAGCTGTTTTTT	CATRTTNTGELFF
many	TRBJ1-1	TRBD1	TRBV28	TGTGCCAGCCTCATGGGACAGGGTAACACTGAAGCTTTCTTT	CASLMGQGNTEAFF
.	TRBJ1-4	.	TRBV19	TGTGCCAGTAGTATCCAGACAGTGCCTTCAGTAAAACTGTTTTTT	CASSIQTVPSVKLFF
.	TRBJ2-2	.	TRBV5-1	TGCGCCAGCAGCTTGGCCCCGACGGCGAACACCGGGGAGCTGTTTTTT	CASSLAPTANTGELFF
few	TRBJ2-5	TRBD1	TRBV7-9	TGTGCCAGCAGCCTTTCCCTGGGACAGAAAGAGACCCAGTACTTC	CASSLSLGQKETQYF
.	TRBJ2-5	TRBD1	TRBV18	TGTGCCAGCTCCCCGGGACAGCCTAGGACCGGAGAGACCCAGTACTTC	CASSPGQPRTGETQYF
few	TRBJ1-5	.	TRBV7-8	TGTGCCAGCAGTCTGGGGGGCGTGTATAACAATCAGCCCCAGCATTTT	CASSLGGVYNNQPQHF
few	TRBJ1-5	TRBD1	TRBV27	TGTGCCAGCAGTTTATATTTTAGGGGGCAGACCTATCAGCCCCAGCATTTT	CASSLYFRGQTYQPQHF
few	TRBJ2-2	.	TRBV11-2	TGTGCCAGCAGCTTCCGTCGGTCAGGGTCGAGCACCGGGGAGCTGTTTTTT	CASSFRRSGSSTGELFF